This TCR beta chain appears in the sequencing data of a study of blood T cell repertoires in COVID-19. Exposed enrollees encountered a COVID-19 case at some point within 2 weeks before study entry. The table lists this clone with a count of one. Here immunoSEQ multiplex PCR was the method, and the copy in TCRdb shows in-frame clones only, minus some. This repertoire shows some 190,000 clones, 60% to 80% found once; its top ten account for under 15%. V gave up 0 bases and J gave up 0 bases, with 15 bases separating them. This CDR3 has 18 residues. Germline V gene lookup returns CDR1 MGHRA and CDR2 YSYEKL.

The TCR sequence derives from a man aged 55 to 70 who had been exposed to COVID-19. Sequencing input: PBMCs or T cells enriched from blood (not recorded which). The rearrangement links TRBV4-1 to TRBJ2-4; a possible D gene is TRBD2 (5 bases). CDR3 sequence: CASSQDRERTLAKNIQYF. CDR3 nucleotides: TGCGCCAGCAGCCAAGATCGAGAGCGGACCTTAGCCAAAAACATTCAGTACTTC.